Listed below are T cell receptor beta chains from one sample, sequenced in a study of T cell responses to AZD1222 COVID-19 vaccine. This table comes from immunoSEQ multiplex PCR, and its TCRdb copy is limited to in-frame clones, with some not included. The sample contains about 130,000 clones, just over 85% of which appear only once. The specimen was peripheral blood, collected on day 0 of AZD1222 vaccination. The receptors were gathered from an adult in good health. The CDR3 runs from the conserved cysteine through the conserved F or W. D genes are given only for firm matches. Expanded clones are given a class, and other clones once, few, many or no size at all.

clone size: .
V gene: TRBV3-1/TRBV3-2
D gene: .
J gene: TRBJ1-1
CDR3 DNA: TGTGCCAGCAGCCAAGCGGGGTTTCCTACTGAAGCTTTCTTT
CDR3 protein: CASSQAGFPTEAFF

clone size: .
V gene: TRBV5-8
D gene: .
J gene: TRBJ1-5
CDR3 DNA: TGTGCCAGCAGCCGGGGCGTGAGTCCCCTTAGCAATCAGCCCCAGCATTTT
CDR3 protein: CASSRGVSPLSNQPQHF

clone size: .
V gene: TRBV6-6
D gene: TRBD2
J gene: TRBJ2-7
CDR3 DNA: TGTGCCAGCAGTAAAGGGTCTAGCGGGGGGGCCTACGAGCAGTACTTC
CDR3 protein: CASSKGSSGGAYEQYF

clone size: few
V gene: TRBV5-1
D gene: TRBD1
J gene: TRBJ1-6
CDR3 DNA: TGCGCCAGCAGCGTGAGGACAGGGACTGGCGGCTATGAAAATTCACCCCTCCACTTT
CDR3 protein: CASSVRTGTGGYENSPLHF

clone size: .
V gene: TRBV7-7
D gene: TRBD1
J gene: TRBJ2-3
CDR3 DNA: TGTGCCAGCAGTTTAACAGGGGCGTATTCAGATACGCAGTATTTT
CDR3 protein: CASSLTGAYSDTQYF

clone size: .
V gene: TRBV3-1/TRBV3-2
D gene: .
J gene: TRBJ1-5
CDR3 DNA: TGTGCCAGCAGCCAAGATACGCTAAACCCAGGGGAGGGAGGTCAGCCCCAGCATTTT
CDR3 protein: CASSQDTLNPGEGGQPQHF

clone size: .
V gene: TRBV5-1
D gene: .
J gene: TRBJ2-3
CDR3 DNA: TGCGCCAGCCGACTAGAGGGTACGCAGTATTTT
CDR3 protein: CASRLEGTQYF

clone size: .
V gene: TRBV12-3/TRBV12-4
D gene: .
J gene: TRBJ2-2
CDR3 DNA: TGTGCCAGCAGTTTGGACTACACCGGGGAGCTGTTTTTT
CDR3 protein: CASSLDYTGELFF

clone size: .
V gene: TRBV3-1/TRBV3-2
D gene: .
J gene: TRBJ2-2
CDR3 DNA: TGTGCCAGCAGCCAAGATTCCGGGTGGAACACCGGGGAGCTGTTTTTT
CDR3 protein: CASSQDSGWNTGELFF

clone size: once
V gene: TRBV5-4
D gene: .
J gene: TRBJ2-7
CDR3 DNA: TGTGCCAGCGGCCCGGGGACAGAGTCTTTGGGGAGGGAGTACTTC
CDR3 protein: CASGPGTESLGREYF

clone size: .
V gene: TRBV20-1
D gene: .
J gene: TRBJ1-5
CDR3 DNA: TGCAGTGCTAGTACCGGGAACAATCAGCCCCAGCATTTT
CDR3 protein: CSASTGNNQPQHF

clone size: .
V gene: TRBV19
D gene: TRBD2
J gene: TRBJ2-1
CDR3 DNA: TGTGCCAGTAGTACCTGGACTAGTATGGAGCAGTTCTTC
CDR3 protein: CASSTWTSMEQFF

clone size: .
V gene: TRBV12-2
D gene: .
J gene: TRBJ2-5
CDR3 DNA: TGTGCAAGTCGCTCAGCTGTGGTGAAGAAAGAGACCCAGTACTTC
CDR3 protein: CASRSAVVKKETQYF

clone size: once
V gene: TRBV7-8
D gene: .
J gene: TRBJ1-2
CDR3 DNA: TGTGCCAGCAGCTTCTCGTCAGGGTCCGGTGGCTACACCTTC
CDR3 protein: CASSFSSGSGGYTF

clone size: .
V gene: TRBV18
D gene: .
J gene: TRBJ2-1
CDR3 DNA: TGTGCCAGCTCACCACCCCGAGATAGTGAGCAGTTCTTC
CDR3 protein: CASSPPRDSEQFF

clone size: .
V gene: TRBV10-1
D gene: .
J gene: TRBJ1-6
CDR3 DNA: TGCGCCAGCAGTGACAGGGCGGCTAATTCACCCCTCCACTTT
CDR3 protein: CASSDRAANSPLHF

clone size: .
V gene: TRBV5-1
D gene: .
J gene: TRBJ2-1
CDR3 DNA: TGCGCCAGCAGCTTGGCTCCGGGGAGCTACAATGAGCAGTTCTTC
CDR3 protein: CASSLAPGSYNEQFF

clone size: few
V gene: TRBV5-1
D gene: TRBD1
J gene: TRBJ2-7
CDR3 DNA: TGCGCCAGCAGCTTGGAGACAGGGCAGTACGAGCAGTACTTC
CDR3 protein: CASSLETGQYEQYF

clone size: .
V gene: TRBV6-5
D gene: TRBD1
J gene: TRBJ1-5
CDR3 DNA: TGTGCCAGCAGTTACACCGGGACAGGGATTAATCAGCCCCAGCATTTT
CDR3 protein: CASSYTGTGINQPQHF

clone size: .
V gene: TRBV5-4
D gene: TRBD1
J gene: TRBJ1-2
CDR3 DNA: TGTGCCAGCAGCTTGGGACAGGGTTGGTCCGCTAACTATGGCTACACCTTC
CDR3 protein: CASSLGQGWSANYGYTF

clone size: .
V gene: TRBV6-5
D gene: .
J gene: TRBJ2-3
CDR3 DNA: TGTGCCAGCACCCCCCGCGGGGGCTCCACAGATACGCAGTATTTT
CDR3 protein: CASTPRGGSTDTQYF

clone size: .
V gene: TRBV2
D gene: .
J gene: TRBJ2-6
CDR3 DNA: TGTGCCAGCAATTCCCTCAGTGGGGCCAACGTCCTGACTTTC
CDR3 protein: CASNSLSGANVLTF

clone size: .
V gene: TRBV7-9
D gene: .
J gene: TRBJ2-7
CDR3 DNA: TGTGCCAGCAGCTGGGCCACCTACGAGCAGTACTTC
CDR3 protein: CASSWATYEQYF

clone size: .
V gene: TRBV29-1
D gene: TRBD2
J gene: TRBJ2-7
CDR3 DNA: TGCAGCGTGGGGGGGGTTGGGACCTACGAGCAGTACTTC
CDR3 protein: CSVGGVGTYEQYF

clone size: .
V gene: TRBV6-5
D gene: .
J gene: TRBJ2-3
CDR3 DNA: TGTGCCAGCAGTTACGGGGTTAACACAGATACGCAGTATTTT
CDR3 protein: CASSYGVNTDTQYF

clone size: once
V gene: TRBV10-2
D gene: TRBD1
J gene: TRBJ2-7
CDR3 DNA: TGCGCCAGCAGGGGACAGGGAGAGCAGTACTTC
CDR3 protein: CASRGQGEQYF

clone size: .
V gene: TRBV24-1
D gene: .
J gene: TRBJ1-1
CDR3 DNA: TGTGCCACCGCGAGGGGACCCACTGAAGCTTTCTTT
CDR3 protein: CATARGPTEAFF

clone size: .
V gene: TRBV12-2
D gene: .
J gene: TRBJ1-3
CDR3 DNA: TGTGCAAGTCGCTTAGCGCAGGGAGAAAGTGGAAACACCATATATTTT
CDR3 protein: CASRLAQGESGNTIYF

clone size: .
V gene: TRBV19
D gene: TRBD1
J gene: TRBJ1-4
CDR3 DNA: TGTGCCAGTAGAGGACAGGGTGGAGCAACTAATGAAAAACTGTTTTTT
CDR3 protein: CASRGQGGATNEKLFF